This is a list of T cell receptor beta chains from one sample in a study of control samples from healthy donors and cancer patients. Clones were read by immunoSEQ multiplex PCR, and TCRdb kept only the in-frame ones, dropping some. The sample records fewer than 200,000 clones, around 90% being singletons. Material: blood. All receptors come from a woman aged 45-65 years in good health. Both conserved end residues are part of each CDR3. The D gene is left open where the match is weak. Rows give clone size only sometimes, using once, few, many, or a class for an expanded clone.

V gene: TRBV2
J gene: TRBJ2-2
D gene: -
clone size: -
CDR3 protein: CASSELAAPNTGELFF
CDR3 DNA: TGTGCCAGCAGTGAATTGGCGGCCCCGAACACCGGGGAGCTGTTTTTT

V gene: TRBV28
J gene: TRBJ1-2
D gene: TRBD1
clone size: -
CDR3 protein: CASSLLGQGNVYTF
CDR3 DNA: TGTGCCAGCAGTTTATTGGGACAGGGGAATGTCTACACCTTC

V gene: TRBV7-9
J gene: TRBJ2-1
D gene: -
clone size: -
CDR3 protein: CASSLGTAPSYNEQFF
CDR3 DNA: TGTGCCAGCAGCTTAGGGACGGCTCCCTCCTACAATGAGCAGTTCTTC

V gene: TRBV4-1
J gene: TRBJ2-5
D gene: -
clone size: -
CDR3 protein: CASSQDRGGETQYF
CDR3 DNA: TGCGCCAGCAGCCAAGACAGGGGGGGAGAGACCCAGTACTTC

V gene: TRBV6-2/TRBV6-3
J gene: TRBJ2-3
D gene: -
clone size: -
CDR3 protein: CASSYSDFTDTQYF
CDR3 DNA: TGTGCCAGCAGTTACTCCGACTTCACAGATACGCAGTATTTT

V gene: TRBV3-1/TRBV3-2
J gene: TRBJ2-5
D gene: TRBD1
clone size: once
CDR3 protein: CASSQGQGTETQYF
CDR3 DNA: TGTGCCAGCAGCCAGGGACAGGGTACGGAGACCCAGTACTTC

V gene: TRBV27
J gene: TRBJ2-2
D gene: -
clone size: -
CDR3 protein: CASSFEVNTGELFF
CDR3 DNA: TGTGCCAGCAGTTTCGAGGTGAACACCGGGGAGCTGTTTTTT

V gene: TRBV23-1
J gene: TRBJ2-1
D gene: -
clone size: -
CDR3 protein: CASSLGQGRIDEQFF
CDR3 DNA: TGCGCCAGCAGTCTGGGCCAGGGGCGTATCGATGAGCAGTTCTTC

V gene: TRBV28
J gene: TRBJ2-3
D gene: TRBD2
clone size: -
CDR3 protein: CASSLFGTSGDTQYF
CDR3 DNA: TGTGCCAGCAGTCTGTTTGGGACTAGCGGGGATACGCAGTATTTT

V gene: TRBV5-4
J gene: TRBJ2-1
D gene: -
clone size: -
CDR3 protein: CASSLGLGHNEQFF
CDR3 DNA: TGTGCCAGCAGCCTGGGTTTAGGCCACAATGAGCAGTTCTTC

V gene: TRBV28
J gene: TRBJ1-2
D gene: -
clone size: -
CDR3 protein: CASSWDERKFTF
CDR3 DNA: TGTGCCAGCAGTTGGGACGAGAGAAAGTTCACCTTC

V gene: TRBV6-5
J gene: TRBJ2-7
D gene: -
clone size: -
CDR3 protein: CASSDPDSLYEQYF
CDR3 DNA: TGTGCCAGCAGCGACCCGGACAGCCTCTACGAGCAGTACTTC

V gene: TRBV2
J gene: TRBJ1-2
D gene: -
clone size: -
CDR3 protein: CASLRTGHANYGYTF
CDR3 DNA: TGTGCCAGCCTACGCACGGGACACGCTAACTATGGCTACACCTTC

V gene: TRBV5-1
J gene: TRBJ2-2
D gene: -
clone size: -
CDR3 protein: CASSLVTGSPGELFF
CDR3 DNA: TGCGCCAGCAGCTTGGTGACAGGTTCACCCGGGGAGCTGTTTTTT

V gene: TRBV11-2
J gene: TRBJ1-6
D gene: -
clone size: few
CDR3 protein: CASSLMPGSPLHF
CDR3 DNA: TGTGCCAGCAGCTTAATGCCAGGATCACCCCTCCACTTT

V gene: TRBV5-1
J gene: TRBJ2-2
D gene: -
clone size: few
CDR3 protein: CASSSVNKNTGELFF
CDR3 DNA: TGCGCCAGCAGCTCAGTCAACAAGAACACCGGGGAGCTGTTTTTT

V gene: TRBV9
J gene: TRBJ2-7
D gene: -
clone size: -
CDR3 protein: CASSGGIGTSYEQYF
CDR3 DNA: TGTGCCAGCAGCGGAGGAATTGGGACTTCCTACGAGCAGTACTTC

V gene: TRBV5-1
J gene: TRBJ2-5
D gene: -
clone size: -
CDR3 protein: CASSLVGQETQYF
CDR3 DNA: TGCGCCAGCAGCTTGGTCGGACAAGAGACCCAGTACTTC

V gene: TRBV4-1
J gene: TRBJ1-5
D gene: -
clone size: -
CDR3 protein: CASSHPRVRQPQHF
CDR3 DNA: TGCGCCAGCAGCCACCCTAGGGTTCGACAGCCCCAGCATTTT

V gene: TRBV2
J gene: TRBJ1-2
D gene: -
clone size: few
CDR3 protein: CASSEYRGGGGYTF
CDR3 DNA: TGTGCCAGCAGTGAATATAGGGGCGGTGGTGGCTACACCTTC

V gene: TRBV28
J gene: TRBJ1-5
D gene: -
clone size: -
CDR3 protein: CASSSRGATSNQPQHF
CDR3 DNA: TGTGCCAGCAGTTCACGCGGAGCCACTAGCAATCAGCCCCAGCATTTT

V gene: TRBV2
J gene: TRBJ2-7
D gene: TRBD1
clone size: once
CDR3 protein: CASLSGQDGYEQYF
CDR3 DNA: TGTGCCAGCCTGTCGGGACAGGACGGGTACGAGCAGTACTTC

V gene: TRBV6-5
J gene: TRBJ2-5
D gene: -
clone size: -
CDR3 protein: CASSYSWQGAETQYF
CDR3 DNA: TGTGCCAGCAGTTACTCGTGGCAGGGTGCCGAGACCCAGTACTTC

V gene: TRBV5-1
J gene: TRBJ1-4
D gene: -
clone size: -
CDR3 protein: CASSLVVGSTNEKLFF
CDR3 DNA: TGCGCCAGCAGCTTGGTTGTCGGATCTACTAATGAAAAACTGTTTTTT